This record concerns one TCR beta chain sequence. The data were taken from a study of blood T cell repertoires in COVID-19. Deletions cut 1 base from V and 5 bases from J, with 9 bases between. CDR3 length: 14 amino acids. CDR1 LNHDA and CDR2 SQIVND come from the germline V gene (reference sequence). Method: immunoSEQ multiplex PCR; TCRdb's copy keeps in-frame clones and lacks some. The table shows 200,000 to 250,000 clones, with about four fifths occurring only once. Input material: PBMCs or T cells enriched from blood (not recorded which). This chain connects TRBV19 to TRBJ2-1; D ambiguous. The source of this sequence is a woman aged 45 to 65 who had been exposed to COVID-19. The DNA for the CDR3 is TGTGCCAGTAGTATAGGAGAACTTAACAATGAGCAGTTCTTC. This encodes CASSIGELNNEQFF.